This TCR beta chain appears in the sequencing data of a study of CD8 T cells in ankylosing spondylitis (dated by TCRdb to 2016 to 2017). Some background on the complete study: T cell receptor beta repertoires were profiled in healthy donors and ankylosing spondylitis patients so that disease-linked TCR variants could be found. The whole study cohort included 90 to 120 healthy donors and 20 to 30 ankylosing spondylitis patients. Peripheral blood was sampled, and synovial fluid was additionally collected from ankylosing spondylitis patients.

This clonotype came up a few times. Its cognate antigen has yet to be identified. Base quality data are lacking; no much larger clone is found one base away. Sequencing used an Illumina HiSeq 2500. Quantitative 5'-RACE with molecular barcodes was the method used to prepare the TCR beta libraries. The paper's processing steps were these. Disease-linked TCR variants were identified with a new computational method built on a probabilistic model of VDJ rearrangement. Through fastp at Q25 and MiXCR, TCRdb rebuilt clones from the public reads, retaining in-frame beta chains. Under each unique CDR3 protein, matching rows form one entry showing the most common genes and DNA. These V and J calls derive from TCRdb rather than the authors' analysis. For this sample there are tens of thousands of distinct CDR3 sequences; more than 9.5% appear just once. In total, the top ten clones hold around 1.5% of the sample.

Overall results and qualifications from the work: Significant enrichment of the disease-linked clones was reported in matched synovial fluid samples from ankylosing spondylitis patients. A TCR beta motif of fewer than 10 highly homologous amino acid variants appeared characteristic of blood from ankylosing spondylitis patients. The disease-linked clones had a CD8+ phenotype and were found at relatively low frequencies in peripheral blood. Some motif variants were previously reported in synovial fluid and blood of reactive arthritis patients, suggesting common disease-initiation mechanisms.

This clonotype was sampled from a male donor with ankylosing spondylitis or in good health (not recorded which). The sequenced material came from blood, either unsorted or a sorted T cell fraction (not recorded which).

CDR3 loop: CASSLRASGQETQYF. The DNA reads TGTGCCAGCAGCTTACGGGCTAGCGGCCAAGAGACCCAGTACTTC. The chain links TRBV7-8 with TRBJ2-5; a stretch of 7 junction bases matches TRBD2. CDR1 and CDR2, looked up from the germline V gene, are SGHVS and FQNEAQ. V is trimmed back by 2 bases and J by 1 base, and the junction contains 4 bases that no gene match accounts for. The CDR3 contains 15 residues, cysteine and phenylalanine counted. Only the CDR3 region is kept as DNA, spanning 45 bases read in frame from base 1.